The 4 T cell receptor beta chains below were found in one sample sequenced in a study of cytomegalovirus exposure and HLA in healthy donors. The primer mix had 60 Vbeta and 13 Jbeta primers. Using immunoSEQ multiplex PCR, the repertoire was profiled, and TCRdb retains in-frame clones only, with some absent. The table lists about 150,000 clones, around 9.6% of them singletons. The source material was PBMCs. Every receptor here comes from a male donor in good health and CMV-seronegative.

This chain links TRBV4-2 with TRBJ1-2; 8 positions match TRBD1. The V and J ends lost 6 bases and 4 bases, in that order; junction bases with no gene match: 10. This CDR3 has 15 amino acids. CDR1 LGHNA and CDR2 YNFKEQ come from the germline V gene. CDR3 sequence (DNA): TGTGCCAGCAGTCCCGGGACAGGCGAAGCCTATGGCTACACCTTC. It yields the protein CASSPGTGEAYGYTF.

The J gene is TRBJ2-7, the V gene TRBV28; D is unclear. V shed 7 bases and J shed 2 bases, with 12 bases lying between them. Germline assignment: CDR1 MDHEN and CDR2 SYDVKM. The CDR3 length is 13 residues. The CDR3, as DNA: TGTGCCAGCACTCTGAGAGGCGCCTACGAGCAGTACTTC. It specifies CASTLRGAYEQYF.

This sequence joins TRBV4-3 and TRBJ1-2; 7 nucleotides line up with TRBD1. The CDR3 extends over 14 amino acids. Germline V gene data show CDR1 as LGHNA and CDR2 as YSLEER. V gave up 0 bases and J gave up 8 bases; unmatched junction bases: 6. For the CDR3, the DNA is TGCGCCAGCAGCCAAGAGACAGGGAAAGGAGGCTACACCTTC. This sequence encodes CASSQETGKGGYTF.

The genes are TRBV9 and TRBJ2-1; tentatively, D is TRBD2 (7 bases). Trimming pared 6 bases from V and 0 bases from J, leaving 10 bases between. Germline V CDR1 and CDR2: SGDLS, YYNGEE. The CDR3 has 14 residues. The CDR3 spells CASNAGASYNEQFF. DNA for the CDR3: TGTGCCAGCAACGCGGGGGCCTCCTACAATGAGCAGTTCTTC.